This T cell receptor beta chain is drawn from a study of shared T cell receptors in the human thymus. A note on this clone: A junction end diverges from the germline sequence, so it may reflect a read error.

Assay: immunoSEQ multiplex PCR; the TCRdb copy retains only in-frame clones and omits some. The profile shows 700,000 or so clones, 70% to 90% of them singletons. These same records also appear under a second study, on human thymus T cells. That paper adds: Donors consisted of healthy Finnish infants (having corrective surgery for congenital heart defects). Corrective heart surgery yielded resections, and these provided the thymus tissue.

This TCR was sampled from a girl younger than two with a congenital heart defect. Sequencing input: thymocytes.

CDR3 coding DNA: TGTGTCAGCTCCTGGACTGAGAATCAGCCCCAGCATTTT. This sequence encodes CVSSWTENQPQHF. This chain links TRBV18 with TRBJ1-5, with D unresolved. CDR1 and CDR2 from the germline V gene are KGHSH and LQKENI. This CDR3 region has 13 residues.